This T cell receptor (beta chain) was identified in a study of Ad26.COV2.S vaccination and SARS-CoV-2 variants. Across the study: Intramuscular Ad26.COV2.S doses were given once or twice, 56 days apart.

Germline V gene data show CDR1 as SGDLS and CDR2 as YYNGEE. The CDR3 spans 15 residues. The trim removed 4 bases at V and 8 bases at J, leaving 9 bases unmatched. This clone was picked up a small number of times. Its cognate antigen is unknown. Study results and caveats: Following vaccination, spike-specific CD8+ and CD4+ T cell responses reportedly exhibited substantial breadth.

Here immunoSEQ multiplex PCR was the method, and the copy in TCRdb shows in-frame clones only, minus some. The sample holds 430,000 or so clones; 80% to 95% are singletons and the top ten take more than 10%. Treatment given: about 20 received Ad26.COV2.S at low or high dose, single or two shots; about 5 received placebo; per-sample allocation not given. Sample collection was performed on day 63 after the first vaccine or placebo injection. This TCR came from a person aged 18-65 years who received the Ad26.COV2.S COVID-19 vaccine or a placebo. V usage is TRBV9 and J usage is TRBJ1-2, with 12 positions matching TRBD1. This sample comprised peripheral blood, obtained in a trial of Ad26.COV2.S vaccine versus placebo. CDR3 region: CASSSPGQGASGYTF. In DNA, the CDR3 is TGTGCCAGCAGCTCTCCGGGACAGGGGGCTTCGGGCTACACCTTC.